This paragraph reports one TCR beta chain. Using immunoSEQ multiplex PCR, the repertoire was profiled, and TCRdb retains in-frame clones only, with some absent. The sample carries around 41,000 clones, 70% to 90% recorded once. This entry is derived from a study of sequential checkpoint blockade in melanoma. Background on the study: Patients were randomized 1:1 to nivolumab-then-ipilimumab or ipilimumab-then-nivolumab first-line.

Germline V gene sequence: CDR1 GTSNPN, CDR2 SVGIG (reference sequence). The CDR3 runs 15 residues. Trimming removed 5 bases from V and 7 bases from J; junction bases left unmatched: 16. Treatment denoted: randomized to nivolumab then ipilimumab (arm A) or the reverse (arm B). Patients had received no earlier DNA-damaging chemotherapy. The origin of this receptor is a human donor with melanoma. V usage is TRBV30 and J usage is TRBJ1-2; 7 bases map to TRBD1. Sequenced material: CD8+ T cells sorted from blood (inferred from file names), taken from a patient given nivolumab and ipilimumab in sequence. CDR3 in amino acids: CAWEEGAGEMFGYTF. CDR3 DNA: TGTGCCTGGGAAGAGGGGGCAGGGGAGATGTTTGGCTACACCTTC.